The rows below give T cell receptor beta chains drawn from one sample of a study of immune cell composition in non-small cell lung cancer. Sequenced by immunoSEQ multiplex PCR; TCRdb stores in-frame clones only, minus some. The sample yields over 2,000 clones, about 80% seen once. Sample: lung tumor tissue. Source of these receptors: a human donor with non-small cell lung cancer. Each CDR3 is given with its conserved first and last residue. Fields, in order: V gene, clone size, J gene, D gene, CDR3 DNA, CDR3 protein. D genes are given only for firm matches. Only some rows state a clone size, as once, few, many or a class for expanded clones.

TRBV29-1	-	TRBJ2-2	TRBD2	TGCAGCGTTAATGCTCTAGCGGGAGCCACCGGGGAGCTGTTTTTT	CSVNALAGATGELFF
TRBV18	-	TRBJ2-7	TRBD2	TGTGCCAGCTCACAGACTAGCGGGGCCTACGAGCAGTACTTC	CASSQTSGAYEQYF
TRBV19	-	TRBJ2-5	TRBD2	TGTGCCAGTAGTACCGATACTGGACTAGCGGGAGAGACCCAGTACTTC	CASSTDTGLAGETQYF
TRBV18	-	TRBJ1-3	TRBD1	TGTGCCAGCTCAAGGGACAGTGCAACCTCTGGAAACACCATATATTTT	CASSRDSATSGNTIYF
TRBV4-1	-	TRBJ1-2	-	TGCGCCAGCAGCCAAGATAGTGCAACTAACTATGGCTACACCTTC	CASSQDSATNYGYTF
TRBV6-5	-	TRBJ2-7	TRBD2	TGTGCCAGCAGTGGCCGGGACTACTCCTACGAGCAGTACTTC	CASSGRDYSYEQYF
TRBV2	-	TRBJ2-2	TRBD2	TGTGCCAGCACCAATTCGGTCCTAGCGGGAGGGTCCGGGGAGCTGTTTTTT	CASTNSVLAGGSGELFF
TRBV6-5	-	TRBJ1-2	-	TGTGCCAGCAGTCTGACAGGTCGTACTAACTATGGCTACACCTTC	CASSLTGRTNYGYTF
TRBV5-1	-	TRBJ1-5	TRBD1	TGCGCCAGCAGCTTGGGAGGACAGGGGAATCAGCCCCAGCATTTT	CASSLGGQGNQPQHF
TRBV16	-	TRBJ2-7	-	TGTGCCAGCAGCCGACAGGCGACTCTCTACGAGCAGTACTTC	CASSRQATLYEQYF
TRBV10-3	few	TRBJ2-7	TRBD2	TGTGCCATCAGCCGACGGCTAGCGGGGGGAGGAGACGAGCAGTACTTC	CAISRRLAGGGDEQYF
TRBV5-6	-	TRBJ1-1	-	TGTGCCAGCAGCTTGGGATGGGCAGTAAACACTGAAGCTTTCTTT	CASSLGWAVNTEAFF
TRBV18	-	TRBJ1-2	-	TGTGCCAGCTCACCGGCAGGGAGGGTTGGCTACACCTTC	CASSPAGRVGYTF
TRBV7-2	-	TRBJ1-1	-	TGTGCCAGCAGCTTGACGGGAGGTCTTCGCACTGAAGCTTTCTTT	CASSLTGGLRTEAFF
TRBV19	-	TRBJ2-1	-	TGTGCCAGTAGTGTGGGAGGGGGGTCGCATGAGCAGTTCTTC	CASSVGGGSHEQFF
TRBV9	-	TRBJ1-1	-	TGTGCCAGCAGCGCCCAGGGGCAGGGAGACACTGAAGCTTTCTTT	CASSAQGQGDTEAFF
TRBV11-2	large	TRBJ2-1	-	TGTGCCAGCAGCTTAGGTCAAAGCGGGCTCAACAATGAGCAGTTCTTC	CASSLGQSGLNNEQFF
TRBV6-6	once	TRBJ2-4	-	TGTGCCAGCAGTCCGAAAAACATTCAGTACTTC	CASSPKNIQYF
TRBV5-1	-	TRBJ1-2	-	TGCGCCAGCAGCTTCTCAGGGCCCAGTGGCTACACCTTC	CASSFSGPSGYTF
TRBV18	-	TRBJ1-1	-	TGTGCCAGCTCGCCGGACAGTTACACTGAAGCTTTCTTT	CASSPDSYTEAFF
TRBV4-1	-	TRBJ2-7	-	TGCGCCAGCAGCCACCAGGCGTCCTACGAGCAGTACTTC	CASSHQASYEQYF
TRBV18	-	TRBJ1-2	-	TGTGCCAGCTCACCTCGGACAGATCCGGTCGATGGCTACACCTTC	CASSPRTDPVDGYTF
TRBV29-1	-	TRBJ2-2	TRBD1	TGCAGCGTTACCCGGACAGGGGACACCGGGGAGCTGTTTTTT	CSVTRTGDTGELFF
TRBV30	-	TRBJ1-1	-	TGTGCCACCAAAGGGGTTTTGAACACTGAAGCTTTCTTT	CATKGVLNTEAFF
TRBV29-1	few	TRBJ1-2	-	TGCAGCGCCCCAGCGGGGACTAACTATGGCTACACCTTC	CSAPAGTNYGYTF
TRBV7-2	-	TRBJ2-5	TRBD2	TGTGCCAGCAGCTCGCCCCCAGGGACTAGCGGGATATATGAGACCCAGTACTTC	CASSSPPGTSGIYETQYF
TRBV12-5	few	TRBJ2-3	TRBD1	TGTGCTAGTGGTTCCGGGACAGGGAGTACAGATACGCAGTATTTT	CASGSGTGSTDTQYF
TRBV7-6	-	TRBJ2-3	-	TGTGCCCTTAAGCGCCTTAGCACAGATACGCAGTATTTT	CALKRLSTDTQYF
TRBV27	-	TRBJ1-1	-	TGTGCCAGCAGGGCAGGGGCTACAACAACTGAAGCTTTCTTT	CASRAGATTTEAFF
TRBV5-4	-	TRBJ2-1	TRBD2	TGTGCCAGCAGCTTCTTGGACTCGATCCCGGGACGGGGGGGGGATGAGCAGTTCTTC	CASSFLDSIPGRGGDEQFF
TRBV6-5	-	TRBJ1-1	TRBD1	TGTGCCATTCAGACAGGGGAGAAAGGTGAAGCTTTCTTT	CAIQTGEKGEAFF
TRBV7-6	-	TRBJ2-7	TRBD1	TGTGCCAGCAGCCCCCAACAGGGGGCGTCCTACGAGCAGTACTTC	CASSPQQGASYEQYF
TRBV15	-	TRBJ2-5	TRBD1	TGTGCCACCAGCCCTTCCAGGGGGATTGAGACCCAGTACTTC	CATSPSRGIETQYF
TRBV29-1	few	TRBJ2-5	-	TGCAGCGTTGCTAGAGACCCATCCCAAGAGACCCAGTACTTC	CSVARDPSQETQYF
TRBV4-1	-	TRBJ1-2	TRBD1	TGCGCCAGCAGCCGAGAGAGTCCGGGACAGGGTAACTATGGCTACACCTTC	CASSRESPGQGNYGYTF
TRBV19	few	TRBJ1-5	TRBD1	TGTGCCAGTACCCTAGGACAGGGGCGAAATCAGCCCCAGCATTTT	CASTLGQGRNQPQHF
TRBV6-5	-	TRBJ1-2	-	TGTGCCAGCACCGTACGAGGCTCCCTTGGCTACACCTTC	CASTVRGSLGYTF
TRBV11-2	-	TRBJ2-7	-	TGTGCCAGCAGCTTAGATTTTGGCCACGAGCAGTACTTC	CASSLDFGHEQYF
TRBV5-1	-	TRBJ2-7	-	TGCGCCAGCAGCTCCTCGAGTTACTACGAGCAGTACTTC	CASSSSSYYEQYF
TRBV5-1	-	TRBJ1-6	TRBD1	TGCGCCAGCAGCTGGGACAGTAACTCCCCCCTCCACTTT	CASSWDSNSPLHF